The T cell receptor beta chain under discussion was sequenced for a study of metastatic and nonmetastatic thyroid tumors. Looking at the study overall: Repertoire comparisons spanned blood and tumor or nodule tissue from malignant and benign thyroid patients.

TCRdb reanalyzed the PCR reads with MiXCR. The data show roughly 7,300 clones, approximately 32% seen once. Concerning this clone: A read error may account for a junction end that differs from germline.

The entire patient cohort was treatment-naive prior to thyroid surgery. Sequenced sample: tumor tissue. The TCR sequence derives from a female donor with papillary thyroid cancer or a benign thyroid nodule (not recorded which). Some clones in this sample may be carry-over from other donors' samples.

The CDR3 region is CASSLGGPYEQYF. CDR3 in DNA: TGTGCCAGCAGTTTAGGGGGGCCCTACGAGCAGTACTTC. This sequence joins TRBV11-2 and TRBJ2-7; either TRBD1 or TRBD2 may supply D (6 bases each). Germline loops: CDR1 SGHAT, CDR2 FQNNGV. The CDR3 totals 13 residues.